A selection of T cell receptor beta chains follows, all from one sample in a study of blood T cell repertoires in COVID-19. Using immunoSEQ multiplex PCR, the repertoire was profiled, and TCRdb retains in-frame clones only, with some absent. The sample holds roughly 300,000 clones, 75% to 95% seen once. The sequenced sample consisted of PBMCs or T cells enriched from blood (not recorded which). These receptors all stem from a woman aged 25 to 39 who had recovered from COVID-19. The CDR3 runs from the conserved cysteine through the conserved F or W. Each record gives: V gene, clone size, D gene, J gene, CDR3 protein, CDR3 DNA. The D gene is left open where the match is weak. The size field is filled for only some rows; it gives once, few, many or a size class.

V gene: TRBV7-6; clone size: NA; D gene: NA; J gene: TRBJ2-7; CDR3 protein: CASSLEGGRMSYEQYF; CDR3 DNA: TGTGCCAGCAGCTTAGAAGGTGGGAGGATGTCCTACGAGCAGTACTTC
V gene: TRBV5-1; clone size: once; D gene: TRBD1; J gene: TRBJ2-1; CDR3 protein: CASSLRTGAYNEQFF; CDR3 DNA: TGCGCCAGCAGCCTTAGGACAGGGGCCTACAATGAGCAGTTCTTC
V gene: TRBV28; clone size: NA; D gene: TRBD2; J gene: TRBJ2-7; CDR3 protein: CASSLGGVPYEQYF; CDR3 DNA: TGTGCCAGCAGTTTGGGGGGGGTTCCCTACGAGCAGTACTTC
V gene: TRBV24-1; clone size: NA; D gene: NA; J gene: TRBJ1-5; CDR3 protein: CATSDLAGNQPQHF; CDR3 DNA: TGTGCCACCAGTGACCTGGCGGGAAATCAGCCCCAGCATTTT
V gene: TRBV5-1; clone size: NA; D gene: TRBD2; J gene: TRBJ2-5; CDR3 protein: CASSLGGTSGETQYF; CDR3 DNA: TGCGCCAGCAGCTTGGGAGGGACTAGCGGGGAGACCCAGTACTTC
V gene: TRBV6-5; clone size: NA; D gene: NA; J gene: TRBJ1-5; CDR3 protein: CASGAGPHQPQHF; CDR3 DNA: TGTGCCAGCGGGGCGGGGCCCCATCAGCCCCAGCATTTT
V gene: TRBV28; clone size: once; D gene: NA; J gene: TRBJ1-4; CDR3 protein: CASSRGAEKLFF; CDR3 DNA: TGTGCCAGCAGCAGGGGTGCTGAAAAACTGTTTTTT
V gene: TRBV7-9; clone size: NA; D gene: TRBD2; J gene: TRBJ2-1; CDR3 protein: CASSLSLAGDEQFF; CDR3 DNA: TGTGCCAGCAGCTTATCACTAGCGGGAGATGAGCAGTTCTTC
V gene: TRBV10-3; clone size: NA; D gene: TRBD1; J gene: TRBJ2-7; CDR3 protein: CAISRTGPYEQYF; CDR3 DNA: TGTGCCATCAGTCGGACAGGACCCTACGAGCAGTACTTC
V gene: TRBV5-1; clone size: NA; D gene: TRBD2; J gene: TRBJ2-1; CDR3 protein: CASSLMGSTSGRSEQFF; CDR3 DNA: TGCGCCAGCAGCTTGATGGGTTCGACTAGCGGGAGGTCTGAGCAGTTCTTC
V gene: TRBV6-2/TRBV6-3; clone size: NA; D gene: NA; J gene: TRBJ1-3; CDR3 protein: CASSYRHQPGGSGNTIYF; CDR3 DNA: TGTGCCAGCAGTTATCGACATCAACCCGGTGGCTCTGGAAACACCATATATTTT
V gene: TRBV30; clone size: NA; D gene: NA; J gene: TRBJ2-1; CDR3 protein: CAWSSRFF; CDR3 DNA: TGTGCCTGGAGTAGTAGATTCTTC
V gene: TRBV3-1/TRBV3-2; clone size: NA; D gene: NA; J gene: TRBJ2-2; CDR3 protein: CASSQEKRVGTGELFF; CDR3 DNA: TGTGCCAGCAGCCAAGAAAAGCGGGTCGGCACCGGGGAGCTGTTTTTT
V gene: TRBV6-5; clone size: once; D gene: NA; J gene: TRBJ1-5; CDR3 protein: CASRSSGRNQPQHF; CDR3 DNA: TGTGCCAGCAGGAGTTCTGGGCGCAATCAGCCCCAGCATTTT
V gene: TRBV30; clone size: NA; D gene: NA; J gene: TRBJ1-2; CDR3 protein: CAWSQGSYGYTF; CDR3 DNA: TGTGCCTGGTCGCAGGGGTCCTATGGCTACACCTTC
V gene: TRBV5-1; clone size: NA; D gene: TRBD1; J gene: TRBJ1-5; CDR3 protein: CASSPGQGTQPQHF; CDR3 DNA: TGCGCCAGCAGCCCGGGACAGGGCACTCAGCCCCAGCATTTT
V gene: TRBV19; clone size: NA; D gene: TRBD2; J gene: TRBJ2-7; CDR3 protein: CASRDYTYEQYF; CDR3 DNA: TGTGCCAGTCGGGACTATACCTACGAGCAGTACTTC
V gene: TRBV30; clone size: NA; D gene: NA; J gene: TRBJ2-7; CDR3 protein: CAWSPLEDEQYF; CDR3 DNA: TGTGCCTGGAGTCCCCTGGAGGACGAGCAGTACTTC
V gene: TRBV28; clone size: NA; D gene: TRBD1; J gene: TRBJ1-4; CDR3 protein: CASSRDRGLTNEKLFF; CDR3 DNA: TGTGCCAGCAGCCGGGACAGGGGGCTGACTAATGAAAAACTGTTTTTT
V gene: TRBV5-1; clone size: NA; D gene: NA; J gene: TRBJ1-4; CDR3 protein: CASSGGLSEKLFF; CDR3 DNA: TGCGCCAGCAGTGGAGGGTTAAGTGAAAAACTGTTTTTT